Described below is a single T cell receptor (beta chain) sequence and its context. What it binds is not known. The CDR3 length is 15 residues. The germline V gene has CDR1 MNHNS and CDR2 SASEGT. V lost 6 bases, J lost 5 bases, and 18 bases lay in between. The data originate from a study of glioma-infiltrating T cells. Study conclusions and caveats: Non-neoplastic patients had below-expected tissue-blood divergence, while all gliomas exceeded expectation.

Amplification of TCR alpha and beta CDR3 regions from RNA used iRepertoire nested multiplex PCR. TCRdb fed the multiplex PCR reads into MiXCR, producing one record per CDR3 protein. The table includes around 140,000 distinct CDR3 sequences, around 42% detected once. The rearrangement links TRBV6-1 to TRBJ2-3, with D possibly TRBD2 on 6 matching bases. This receptor was taken from a human donor with low-grade glioma or glioblastoma, undergoing nonglioma brain surgery, or in good health (not recorded which). The material sequenced was glioma tissue, nonneoplastic brain tissue, or PBMCs (not recorded which). CDR3 residues: CASRVSGLTGDTQYF. CDR3 DNA sequence: TGTGCCAGCAGAGTAAGCGGACTAACGGGAGATACGCAGTATTTT.